A single sample is the source of the 17 T cell receptor beta chains below, sequenced in a study of blood T cell repertoires in COVID-19. Using immunoSEQ multiplex PCR, the repertoire was profiled, and TCRdb retains in-frame clones only, with some absent. Seen here are roughly 140,000 clones, 65% to 85% observed once, and the top ten hold 4.5% to 6%. The material sequenced was peripheral blood. These receptors came from a woman aged 45-60 years with acute or convalescent COVID-19.

The rearrangement uses TRBV30 and TRBJ2-3; 10 bases match TRBD2. This CDR3 is built from 18 residues. V dropped 2 bases and J dropped 2; count of bases not matched to a gene: 13. CDR1 GTSNPN and CDR2 SVGIG come from the germline V gene (reference sequence). The CDR3 reads CAWSIGSGGTVNTDTQYF. CDR3 coding DNA: TGTGCCTGGAGTATAGGTAGCGGGGGGACTGTAAACACAGATACGCAGTATTTT.

CDR3: CASSLMQEYGYTF. The CDR3 bases are TGTGCCAGCAGCTTGATGCAAGAGTATGGCTACACCTTC. The J gene is TRBJ1-2, the V gene TRBV5-6; D uncertain. Germline V gene lookup returns CDR1 SGHDT and CDR2 YYEEEE. The CDR3 loop spans 13 amino acids. V was pared by 1 base and J by 5 bases, with 9 bases between.

CDR3 nucleotide sequence: TGTGCCAGCAGCTTGTATGGGACAGGGGACTCCTACGAGCAGTACTTC. Encoded protein: CASSLYGTGDSYEQYF. The chain joins TRBV7-9 to TRBJ2-7, with 10 positions matching TRBD1. The CDR3 spans 16 residues. J lost 0 bases, V lost 3 bases, and 5 bases had no gene match. The V gene's germline CDR1 is SEHNR and CDR2 FQNEAQ (reference sequence).

V is TRBV6-5 and J is TRBJ1-6; D may be TRBD1 (5 bases). Germline loops: CDR1 MNHEY, CDR2 SVGAGI. Trimming stripped 4 bases from V and 10 bases from J, with 11 bases between. The CDR3 length is 13 residues. The CDR3 here is CASSWGEGSPLHF. The CDR3 DNA sequence: TGTGCCAGCAGTTGGGGGGAGGGGTCACCCCTCCACTTT.

This clone was counted only a few times. This rearrangement joins TRBV28 to TRBJ1-2; the D gene is possibly TRBD1 (6 bases). Germline V gene sequence: CDR1 MDHEN, CDR2 SYDVKM. V was trimmed by 6 bases and J by 8 bases, leaving 19 bases between them. The CDR3 spans 14 residues. In DNA form, the CDR3 reads TGTGCCAGCAGCACGGGCCAGGGGAGAGGCGGCTACACCTTC. This gives the protein CASSTGQGRGGYTF.

The chain is built from TRBV7-2 and TRBJ2-7; a possible D gene is TRBD2 (6 bases). CDR1 is SGHTA and CDR2 is FQGNSA in the germline V gene. The CDR3 is 16 residues long. V was clipped by 3 bases and J by 3 bases, with 18 bases between them. The CDR3 here is CASSFGGGGNFYEQYF. CDR3 sequence (DNA): TGTGCCAGCAGCTTCGGGGGAGGCGGAAATTTCTACGAGCAGTACTTC.

The chain combines TRBV4-2 with TRBJ2-7, with D tentatively TRBD1 (5 bases). The V gene's germline CDR1 is LGHNA and CDR2 YNFKEQ. The CDR3 totals 16 residues. V was pared by 3 bases and J by 1 base, with 16 bases between. The CDR3 loop is CASSQSIGHLSYEQYF. CDR3 bases: TGTGCCAGCAGCCAGTCGATCGGACACTTATCCTACGAGCAGTACTTC.

The gene calls are TRBV2 and TRBJ1-1, with 7 bases matching TRBD1. After removal of 6 bases from V and 2 bases from J, the junction contained 9 bases not matched to a gene. The CDR3 sequence is 15 residues long. Germline V gene lookup returns CDR1 SNHLY and CDR2 FYNNEI. This CDR3 reads CASSHRRQGNTEAFF. Written as DNA, the CDR3 is TGTGCCAGCAGCCACCGAAGACAGGGAAACACTGAAGCTTTCTTT.

The chain links TRBV7-3 to TRBJ2-1; D unresolved. Trimming took off 5 bases at V and 7 bases at J, with 12 bases between the two ends. The germline V gene has CDR1 SGHTA and CDR2 FQGTGA. The CDR3 runs 13 residues. The CDR3 here is CASSQRARNEQFF. The CDR3 DNA reads TGTGCCAGCAGCCAGAGAGCGCGGAATGAGCAGTTCTTC.

This chain links TRBV5-1 with TRBJ2-3; D gene ambiguous. Trimming took off 0 bases at V and 2 bases at J, with 4 bases between the two ends. Germline values: CDR1 SGHRS, CDR2 YFSETQ. The CDR3 runs 13 residues. Written as DNA, the CDR3 is TGCGCCAGCAGCTTGGCCCACACAGATACGCAGTATTTT. Translating gives CASSLAHTDTQYF. The full variable domain, with the rest looked up from reference TRBV5-1 and TRBJ2-3, is KAGVTQTPRYLIKTRGQQVTLSCSPISGHRSVSWYQQTPGQGLQFLFEYFSETQRNKGNFPGRFSGRQFSNSRSEMNVSTLELGDSALYLCASSLAHTDTQYFGPGTRLTVL.

This rearrangement joins TRBV13 to TRBJ1-4; possibly TRBD1 for D (5 bases). Germline CDR1 and CDR2: PRHDT and FYEKMQ (reference sequence). Deletions cut 5 bases from V and 8 bases from J, with 15 bases between. This CDR3 spans 14 amino acids. This chain's CDR3 is CASSQNQGWEKLFF. CDR3 DNA sequence: TGTGCCAGCAGCCAGAATCAGGGATGGGAAAAACTGTTTTTT.

This clone turned up a few times. The genes are TRBV5-1 and TRBJ2-7; TRBD1 is a possible D gene (6 bases). Germline V gene sequence: CDR1 SGHRS, CDR2 YFSETQ. This CDR3 is 14 amino acids long. V dropped 2 bases and J dropped 3 bases, with 12 bases sitting between them. CDR3 DNA sequence: TGCGCCAGCAGCTTTTCAGCGACAGGCTACGAGCAGTACTTC. The encoded protein is CASSFSATGYEQYF.

This chain links TRBV21-1 with TRBJ2-1; whether TRBD2, the table's D call, matches the DNA was not checked. TRBV21-1 represents a pseudogene. The CDR3 runs 16 residues. For the CDR3, the DNA is TGTGCCAGCAGCAAACCCGGGCGGGGGGGATACAATGAGCAGTTCTTC. This translates into CASSKPGRGGYNEQFF.

The chain uses TRBV3-1 (or the pseudogene TRBV3-2) and TRBJ2-1, with 12 bases that match TRBD2. The length of the CDR3 is 17 residues. V shed 0 bases and J 3 bases; nucleotides not matched to a gene: 3. Germline loops: CDR1 LGHDT, CDR2 YNNKEL (reference sequence). The CDR3 loop reads CASSQEPTSGGYNEQFF. The CDR3 DNA reads as TGTGCCAGCAGCCAAGAGCCGACTAGCGGGGGCTACAATGAGCAGTTCTTC.

Comment on this clone: One end of the junction fails to match germline, which may point to a read error. This chain uses TRBV6-2 or TRBV6-3 with TRBJ1-1; 8 nucleotides agree with TRBD1. Germline values: CDR1 MNHEY, CDR2 SVGEGT. There are 11 residues in the CDR3. CDR3 nucleotides: TGTGCCAGCAGTTCTAATCTGGGACAGGAGTTT. This gives the protein CASSSNLGQEF.

This clone was seen once. The genes are TRBV6-5 and TRBJ1-5, with unresolved D. Germline V gene sequence: CDR1 MNHEY, CDR2 SVGAGI. Deletions cut 4 bases from V and 6 bases from J, with 7 bases between. This CDR3 is built from 12 residues. CDR3 nucleotides: TGTGCCAGCAGTTCTGGAGGTCAGCCCCAGCATTTT. This codes for CASSSGGQPQHF.

The J gene is TRBJ1-2, the V gene TRBV6-5; D is undetermined. CDR1 and CDR2 (germline): MNHEY, SVGAGI. This CDR3 has 12 residues. Trimming took off 10 bases at V and 1 base at J, with 10 bases between the two ends. Here the CDR3 DNA reads TGTGCCACCTTATCCGGTAACTATGGCTACACCTTC. This sequence encodes CATLSGNYGYTF.